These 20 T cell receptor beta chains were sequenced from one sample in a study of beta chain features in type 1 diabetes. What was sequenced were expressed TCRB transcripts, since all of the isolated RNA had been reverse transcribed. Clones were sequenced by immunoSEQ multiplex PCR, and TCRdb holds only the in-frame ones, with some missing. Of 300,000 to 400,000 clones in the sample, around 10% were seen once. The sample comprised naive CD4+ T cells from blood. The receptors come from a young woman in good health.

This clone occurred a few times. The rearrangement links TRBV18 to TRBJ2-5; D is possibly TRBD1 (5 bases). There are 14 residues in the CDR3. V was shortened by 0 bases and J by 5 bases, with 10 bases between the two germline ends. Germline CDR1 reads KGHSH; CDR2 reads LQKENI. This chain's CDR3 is CASSPPQGRETQYF. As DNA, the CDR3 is TGTGCCAGCTCACCACCGCAGGGCCGGGAGACCCAGTACTTC.

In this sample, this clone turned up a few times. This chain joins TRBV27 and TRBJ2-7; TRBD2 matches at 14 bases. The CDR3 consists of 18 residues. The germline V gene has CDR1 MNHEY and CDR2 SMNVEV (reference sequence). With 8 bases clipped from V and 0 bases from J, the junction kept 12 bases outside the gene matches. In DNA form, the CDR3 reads TGTGCCAGCTGCAGGACTAGCGGGAGGTCGAGCCCCTCCTACGAGCAGTACTTC. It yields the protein CASCRTSGRSSPSYEQYF.

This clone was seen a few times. Here the CDR3 reads CASSGSGSLNTEAFF. The CDR3 DNA reads as TGTGCCAGCTCAGGAAGCGGGTCCTTGAACACTGAAGCTTTCTTT. The V and J genes are TRBV18 and TRBJ1-1; D gene uncertain. Germline loops: CDR1 KGHSH, CDR2 LQKENI. CDR3 length: 15 amino acids. Between the trimmed V and J ends, which lost 5 bases and 0 bases, there was a span of 13 bases.

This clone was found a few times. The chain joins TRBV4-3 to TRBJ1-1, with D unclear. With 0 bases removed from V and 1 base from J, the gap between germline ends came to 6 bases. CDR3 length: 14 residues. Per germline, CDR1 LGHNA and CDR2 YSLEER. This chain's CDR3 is CASSQDSGNTEAFF. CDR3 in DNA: TGCGCCAGCAGCCAAGATTCAGGGAACACTGAAGCTTTCTTT.

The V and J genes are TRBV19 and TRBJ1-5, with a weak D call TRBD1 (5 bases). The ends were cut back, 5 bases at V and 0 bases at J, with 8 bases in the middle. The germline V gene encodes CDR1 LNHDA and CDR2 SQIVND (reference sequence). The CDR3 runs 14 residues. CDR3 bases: TGTGCCAGTAGTCCCAGGGTTAGCAATCAGCCCCAGCATTTT. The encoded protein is CASSPRVSNQPQHF.

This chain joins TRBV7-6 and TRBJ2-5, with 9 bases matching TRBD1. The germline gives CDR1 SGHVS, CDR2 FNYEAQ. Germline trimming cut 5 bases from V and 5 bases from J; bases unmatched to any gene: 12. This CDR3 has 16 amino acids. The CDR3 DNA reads TGTGCCAGCAGCCCTCATCCGGGACAGGGCAGCGAGACCCAGTACTTC. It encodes CASSPHPGQGSETQYF.

The CDR3 DNA follows: TGTGCCAGCAGTTTGGAGGCGAACTATGGCTACACCTTC. As protein: CASSLEANYGYTF. V gene TRBV28 combines with J gene TRBJ1-2; D not resolved. The CDR3 covers 13 residues. Germline V gene lookup returns CDR1 MDHEN and CDR2 SYDVKM. Between the trimmed V and J ends, which lost 3 bases and 2 bases, there was a span of 7 bases.

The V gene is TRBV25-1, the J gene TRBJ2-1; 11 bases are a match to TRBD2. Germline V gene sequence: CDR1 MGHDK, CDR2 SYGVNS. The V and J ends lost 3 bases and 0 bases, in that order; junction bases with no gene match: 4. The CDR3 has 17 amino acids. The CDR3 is CASSDSSGRSSYNEQFF. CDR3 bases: TGTGCCAGCAGTGATTCTAGCGGGAGGAGCTCCTACAATGAGCAGTTCTTC.

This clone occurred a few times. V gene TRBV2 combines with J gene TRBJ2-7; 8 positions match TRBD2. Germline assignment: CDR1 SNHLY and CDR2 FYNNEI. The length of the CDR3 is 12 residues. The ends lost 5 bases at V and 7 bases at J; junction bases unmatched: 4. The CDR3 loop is CASSPTSGEQYF. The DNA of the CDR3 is TGTGCCAGCAGTCCTACTAGCGGAGAGCAGTACTTC.

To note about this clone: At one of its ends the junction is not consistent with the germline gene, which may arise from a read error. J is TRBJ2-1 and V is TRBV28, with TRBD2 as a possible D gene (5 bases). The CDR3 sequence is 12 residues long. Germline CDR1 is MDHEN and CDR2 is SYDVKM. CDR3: CASSSRPLAMLF. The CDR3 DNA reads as TGTGCCAGCAGTTCCAGACCCCTAGCCATGCTCTTC.

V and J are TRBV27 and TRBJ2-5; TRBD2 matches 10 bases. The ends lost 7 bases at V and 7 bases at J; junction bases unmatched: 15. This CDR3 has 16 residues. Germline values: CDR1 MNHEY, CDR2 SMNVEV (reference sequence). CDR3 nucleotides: TGTGCCAGCACCCCGAGCGGACTAGCGGTTTCACGGACCCAGTACTTC. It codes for CASTPSGLAVSRTQYF.

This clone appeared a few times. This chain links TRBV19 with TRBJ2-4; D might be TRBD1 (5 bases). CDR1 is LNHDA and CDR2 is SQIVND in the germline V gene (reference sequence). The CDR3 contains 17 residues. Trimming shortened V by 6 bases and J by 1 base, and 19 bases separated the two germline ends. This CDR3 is CASSPPLGRAAKNIQYF. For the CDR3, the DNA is TGTGCCAGTAGCCCCCCGTTGGGCAGGGCGGCCAAAAACATTCAGTACTTC.

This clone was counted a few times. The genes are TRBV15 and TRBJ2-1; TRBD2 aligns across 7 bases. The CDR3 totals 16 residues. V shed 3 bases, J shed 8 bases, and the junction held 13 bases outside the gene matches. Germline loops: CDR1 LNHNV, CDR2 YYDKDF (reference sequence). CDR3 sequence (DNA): TGTGCCACCAGCAGGCAGGCGGCTAGCGGTCTCTATGAGCAGTTCTTC. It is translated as CATSRQAASGLYEQFF.

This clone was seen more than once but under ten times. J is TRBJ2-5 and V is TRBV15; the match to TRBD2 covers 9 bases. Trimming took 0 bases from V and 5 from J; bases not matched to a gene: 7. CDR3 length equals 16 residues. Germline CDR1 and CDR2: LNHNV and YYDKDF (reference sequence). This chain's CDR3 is CATSRDRVAGVETQYF. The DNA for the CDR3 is TGTGCCACCAGCAGAGATAGAGTAGCGGGAGTGGAGACCCAGTACTTC.

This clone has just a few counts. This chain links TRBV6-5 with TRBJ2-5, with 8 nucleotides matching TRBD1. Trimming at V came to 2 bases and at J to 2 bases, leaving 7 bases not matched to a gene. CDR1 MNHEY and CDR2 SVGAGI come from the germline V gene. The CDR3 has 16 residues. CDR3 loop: CASSYGTGGGQETQYF. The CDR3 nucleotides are TGTGCCAGCAGTTACGGGACAGGTGGGGGGCAAGAGACCCAGTACTTC.

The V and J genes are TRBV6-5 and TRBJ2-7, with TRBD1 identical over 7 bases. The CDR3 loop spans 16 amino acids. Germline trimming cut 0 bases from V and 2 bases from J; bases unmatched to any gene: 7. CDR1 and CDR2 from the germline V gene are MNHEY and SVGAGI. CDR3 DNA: TGTGCCAGCAGTTACTCTGGGCAGGGGGTACCCTACGAGCAGTACTTC. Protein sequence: CASSYSGQGVPYEQYF.

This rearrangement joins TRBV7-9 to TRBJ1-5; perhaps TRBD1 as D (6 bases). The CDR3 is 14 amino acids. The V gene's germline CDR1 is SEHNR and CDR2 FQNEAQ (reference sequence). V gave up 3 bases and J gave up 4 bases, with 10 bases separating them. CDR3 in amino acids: CASSLEGGNQPQHF. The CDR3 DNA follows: TGTGCCAGCAGCTTGGAAGGGGGAAATCAGCCCCAGCATTTT. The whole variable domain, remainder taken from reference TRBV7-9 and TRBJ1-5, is DTGVSQNPRHKITKRGQNVTFRCDPISEHNRLYWYRQTLGQGPEFLTYFQNEAQLEKSRLLSDRFSAERPKGSFSTLEIQRTEQGDSAMYLCASSLEGGNQPQHFGDGTRLSIL.

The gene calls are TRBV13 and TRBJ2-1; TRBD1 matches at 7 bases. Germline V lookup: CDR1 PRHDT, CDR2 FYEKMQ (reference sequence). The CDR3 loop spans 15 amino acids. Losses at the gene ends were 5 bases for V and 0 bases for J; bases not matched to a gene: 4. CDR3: CASSPDRASYNEQFF. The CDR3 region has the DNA TGTGCCAGCAGCCCCGACAGGGCCTCCTACAATGAGCAGTTCTTC.

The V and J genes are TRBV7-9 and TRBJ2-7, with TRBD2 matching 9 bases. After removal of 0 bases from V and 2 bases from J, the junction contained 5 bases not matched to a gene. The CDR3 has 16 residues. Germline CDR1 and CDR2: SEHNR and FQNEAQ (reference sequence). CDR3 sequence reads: CASSLAGTSTAYEQYF. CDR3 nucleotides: TGTGCCAGCAGCTTAGCCGGGACTAGCACAGCCTACGAGCAGTACTTC.

In DNA form, the CDR3 reads TGTGCCAGTACCCTAGGAACCACAGATACGCAGTATTTT. This codes for CASTLGTTDTQYF. The chain uses TRBV19 and TRBJ2-3; unclear D gene. Per the germline V gene, CDR1 is LNHDA and CDR2 is SQIVND (reference sequence). Trimming removed 7 bases at V and 2 bases at J, with 10 bases between. The CDR3 totals 13 residues. The full variable domain, its missing parts supplied by reference TRBV19 and TRBJ2-3, is DGGITQSPKYLFRKEGQNVTLSCEQNLNHDAMYWYRQDPGQGLRLIYYSQIVNDFQKGDIAEGYSVSREKKESFPLTVTSAQKNPTAFYLCASTLGTTDTQYFGPGTRLTVL.